These 22 T cell receptor beta chains were sequenced from one sample in a study of cytomegalovirus exposure and HLA in healthy donors. The study ran its PCR with 60 Vbeta and 13 Jbeta primers. Only in-frame clones appear in the TCRdb table, and some are missing; sequencing was by immunoSEQ multiplex PCR. The table has about 200,000 clones, 70% to 90% seen once. Material: PBMCs. All receptors derive from a man aged 25-45 years in good health and CMV-seronegative.

V is TRBV6-4 and J is TRBJ1-1; D not certain. Germline CDR1 is MRHNA and CDR2 is SNTAGT. This CDR3 has 13 residues. Trimming pared 6 bases from V and 7 bases from J, leaving 15 bases between. CDR3 in DNA: TGTGCCAGCAGCCTGACTACACGGGGTGAAGCTTTCTTT. It translates to CASSLTTRGEAFF.

This clone has more than one count but fewer than ten. An end of the junction does not agree with germline; a read error may underlie this. This chain connects TRBV5-8 to TRBJ2-7; D might be TRBD2 (7 bases). The germline gives CDR1 SGHTS, CDR2 YDEGEE. There are 15 residues in the CDR3. CDR3 sequence reads: CASSQDRGGTYEQYF. CDR3 nucleotides: TGCGCCAGCAGCCAAGATAGGGGGGGGACGTACGAGCAGTACTTC. Full variable domain (missing parts from reference TRBV5-8 and TRBJ2-7): EAGVTQSPTHLIKTRGQQATLRCSPISGHTSVYWYQQALGLGLQFLLWYDEGEERNRGNFPPRFSGRQFPNYSSELNVNALELEDSALYLCASSQDRGGTYEQYFGPGTRLTVT.

This chain links TRBV28 with TRBJ1-5; 7 bases fit TRBD1. The length of the CDR3 is 17 residues. The junction had 11 bases not matched to a gene; V was cut back by 2 bases and J by 4 bases. In germline, CDR1 is MDHEN, CDR2 SYDVKM. In DNA form, the CDR3 reads TGTGCCAGCAGTTTACTAGGGAGGACAGGCCCGAATCAGCCCCAGCATTTT. Its translation: CASSLLGRTGPNQPQHF.

J is TRBJ2-7 and V is TRBV28; D uncertain. With 8 bases removed from V and 5 bases from J, the gap between germline ends came to 13 bases. Looked up from germline, CDR1 is MDHEN and CDR2 is SYDVKM. The CDR3 sequence is 12 residues long. CDR3 loop: CASGQSPHEQYF. Here the CDR3 DNA reads TGTGCCAGCGGGCAATCACCCCACGAGCAGTACTTC.

The chain has TRBV11-2 and TRBJ1-1; no clear D gene. The CDR3 extends over 14 amino acids. Germline CDR1 reads SGHAT; CDR2 reads FQNNGV. With 5 bases removed from V and 0 bases from J, the gap between germline ends came to 10 bases. The CDR3 region has the DNA TGTGCCAGCAGCCCCGAGAGCCTGAACACTGAAGCTTTCTTT. Translation: CASSPESLNTEAFF. The variable domain in full, completed from reference TRBV11-2 and TRBJ1-1, reads EAGVAQSPRYKIIEKRQSVAFWCNPISGHATLYWYQQILGQGPKLLIQFQNNGVVDDSQLPKDRFSAERLKGVDSTLKIQPAKLEDSAVYLCASSPESLNTEAFFGQGTRLTVV.

This clone was observed a few times. J is TRBJ2-7 and V is TRBV4-1, with 7 bases identical to TRBD1. The germline CDR1 and CDR2 sequences are MGHRA and YSYEKL. The V segment lost 5 bases and the J segment 0 bases; nucleotides outside the gene matches: 7. This CDR3 is built from 15 residues. The CDR3 bases are TGCGCCAGCAGCTCCCCGACAGGGAGCTCCTACGAGCAGTACTTC. Residues: CASSSPTGSSYEQYF.

The chain uses TRBV10-1 and TRBJ2-7, with D possibly TRBD2 on 5 matching bases. CDR1 and CDR2 (germline): WNHNN, SYGVQD (reference sequence). This CDR3 comprises 14 residues. The V end lost 2 bases, the J end lost 4 bases, and 12 bases lay between the germline ends. The CDR3 is CASSEGVPGYEQYF. CDR3 sequence (DNA): TGCGCCAGCAGTGAGGGGGTTCCGGGATACGAGCAGTACTTC.

This clone was observed once. The chain employs TRBV6-5 and TRBJ2-7, with D perhaps matching TRBD1 (7 bases). This CDR3 is built from 15 residues. V dropped 3 bases and J dropped 6 bases, with 18 bases sitting between them. CDR1 is MNHEY, CDR2 SVGAGI, per germline. CDR3 DNA sequence: TGTGCCAGCAGTTATCAAAGCCAGGGGGGCCTCGAGCAGTACTTC. It translates to CASSYQSQGGLEQYF.

V gene TRBV10-3 combines with J gene TRBJ2-5; TRBD1 aligns across 10 bases. This CDR3 contains 16 residues. The germline V gene has CDR1 ENHRY and CDR2 SYGVKD. V gave up 3 bases and J gave up 3 bases; unmatched junction bases: 7. CDR3 amino acids: CAISDPGQGVKETQYF. The CDR3 nucleotides read TGTGCCATCAGTGACCCCGGACAGGGGGTAAAAGAGACCCAGTACTTC.

V and J are TRBV7-9 and TRBJ2-2; no definite D call. This CDR3 comprises 13 residues. Germline CDR1 reads SEHNR; CDR2 reads FQNEAQ (reference sequence). Trimming pared 4 bases from V and 7 bases from J, leaving 10 bases between. The CDR3 DNA is TGTGCCAGCAGCTCTTCGGTCGGCGGGGAGCTGTTTTTT. Protein: CASSSSVGGELFF.

The rearrangement joins TRBV2 to TRBJ2-7; D is possibly TRBD2 (5 bases). V lost 5 bases, J lost 4 bases, and 9 bases lay in between. CDR3 length: 12 residues. Germline lookup yields CDR1 SNHLY and CDR2 FYNNEI. DNA for the CDR3: TGTGCCAGCAGTTGGACTGAGTACGAGCAGTACTTC. Its protein product is CASSWTEYEQYF.

The chain couples TRBV11-3 to TRBJ2-3, with 9 positions matching TRBD2. Looked up from germline, CDR1 is SGHNT and CDR2 is YENEEA. The V gene end was trimmed by 0 bases and the J gene end by 8 bases; junction bases not matched to a gene: 3. This CDR3 is 14 amino acids long. The CDR3 spells CASSLDGSGGTQYF. Written as DNA, the CDR3 is TGTGCCAGCAGCTTAGATGGTAGCGGGGGTACGCAGTATTTT. Full variable domain (rest looked up from reference TRBV11-3 and TRBJ2-3): EAGVVQSPRYKIIEKKQPVAFWCNPISGHNTLYWYLQNLGQGPELLIRYENEEAVDDSQLPKDRFSAERLKGVDSTLKIQPAELGDSAVYLCASSLDGSGGTQYFGPGTRLTVL.

The chain carries TRBV5-4 and TRBJ2-7, with a possible D match to TRBD2 (5 bases). Trimming took 0 bases from V and 5 from J, leaving 9 bases between them. There are 13 residues in the CDR3. CDR1 and CDR2 (germline): SGHNT, YYREEE (reference sequence). CDR3: CASSLGGSHEQYF. In DNA, the CDR3 is TGTGCCAGCAGCTTGGGAGGGTCCCACGAGCAGTACTTC.

The J gene is TRBJ1-5, the V gene TRBV21-1. TRBV21-1 is shown as a pseudogene. This CDR3 is built from 12 residues. The CDR3, as DNA: TGTGCCAGTCTGCGGGGGAGGCAGCCCCAGCATTTT. The encoded protein is CASLRGRQPQHF.

The CDR3 DNA follows: TGTGCCACCAGCAGGGAGACAGGGGGCATCAATCAGCCCCAGCATTTT. Protein sequence: CATSRETGGINQPQHF. The V call is TRBV15, the J call TRBJ1-5; 10 bases are shared with TRBD1. Germline V gene data show CDR1 as LNHNV and CDR2 as YYDKDF (reference sequence). V trimming: 3 bases; J trimming: 3 bases; junction bases outside the gene matches: 5. The CDR3 extends over 16 amino acids.

The chain uses TRBV29-1 and TRBJ1-4, with a weak D call TRBD1 (5 bases). This CDR3 has 12 residues. Deletions cut 4 bases from V and 7 bases from J, with 10 bases between. Per the germline V gene, CDR1 is SQVTM and CDR2 is ANQGSEA. The CDR3 DNA is TGCAGCGTTGTTGGGGCGAGTGAAAAACTGTTTTTT. This gives the protein CSVVGASEKLFF.

For this clone: Lacking the conserved final phenylalanine or tryptophan, this CDR3 likely reflects a read error. The DNA is omitted, as the CDR3 cannot be located on it reliably, and the CDR3 follows TCRdb's listing. The chain uses TRBV21-1 and TRBJ2-7; no check of the table's D call, TRBD2, against the DNA was made. TRBV21-1 represents a pseudogene. The CDR3 sequence runs 12 residues, both termini included. This CDR3 reads CASTLGLAGITR.

This clone was picked up a small number of times. Other DNA sequences in the sample encode the same CDR3. The chain combines TRBV7-2 with TRBJ1-1; 8 positions match TRBD1. The V and J ends lost 2 bases and 5 bases, in that order; junction bases with no gene match: 4. Germline V gives CDR1 SGHTA, CDR2 FQGNSA. This CDR3 contains 14 residues. The CDR3 DNA reads TGTGCCAGCAGCTTACTACAGGGGGGGACTGAAGCTTTCTTT. Translation gives CASSLLQGGTEAFF.

J is TRBJ1-1 and V is TRBV19; D is uncertain. Germline V lookup: CDR1 LNHDA, CDR2 SQIVND (reference sequence). CDR3 length: 15 amino acids. The V and J ends lost 3 bases and 3 bases respectively, with 14 bases between them. CDR3 DNA sequence: TGTGCCAGTAGTATCTTATATGGGAGTGACACTGAAGCTTTCTTT. Its protein is CASSILYGSDTEAFF.

This chain joins TRBV9 and TRBJ2-1; tentatively, D is TRBD1 (6 bases). This CDR3 is built from 15 residues. V was trimmed by 3 bases and J by 1 base, leaving 11 bases between them. The V gene's germline CDR1 is SGDLS and CDR2 YYNGEE. The CDR3 loop is CASSARQESYNEQFF. CDR3 bases: TGTGCCAGCAGCGCCCGACAGGAGTCCTACAATGAGCAGTTCTTC.

This clone turned up a few times. The V call is TRBV11-2, the J call TRBJ2-1; no clear D gene. The CDR3 runs 12 residues. Germline V CDR1 and CDR2: SGHAT, FQNNGV. Trimming shortened V by 3 bases and J by 7 bases, and 7 bases separated the two germline ends. CDR3 sequence (DNA): TGTGCCAGCAGCTTCCTCGGGAATGAGCAGTTCTTC. It translates to CASSFLGNEQFF.

V gene TRBV5-6 combines with J gene TRBJ2-2, with 8 bases aligning to TRBD2. The CDR3 has 16 amino acids. The junction had 4 bases not matched to a gene; V was cut back by 1 base and J by 2 bases. Germline loops: CDR1 SGHDT, CDR2 YYEEEE. The CDR3 is CASSLLGTRNTGELFF. The CDR3 nucleotides are TGTGCCAGCAGCTTGTTAGGGACTAGAAACACCGGGGAGCTGTTTTTT.